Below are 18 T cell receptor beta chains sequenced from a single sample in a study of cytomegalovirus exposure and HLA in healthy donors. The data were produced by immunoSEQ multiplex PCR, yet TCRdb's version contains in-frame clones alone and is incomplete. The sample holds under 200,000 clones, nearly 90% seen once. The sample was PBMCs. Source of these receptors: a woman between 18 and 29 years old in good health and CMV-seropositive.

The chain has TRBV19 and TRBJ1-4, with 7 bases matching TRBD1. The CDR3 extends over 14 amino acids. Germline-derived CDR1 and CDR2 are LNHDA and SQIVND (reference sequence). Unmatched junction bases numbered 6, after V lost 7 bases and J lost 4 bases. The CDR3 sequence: CASMEGANNEKLFF. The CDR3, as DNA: TGTGCCAGTATGGAGGGGGCCAATAATGAAAAACTGTTTTTT.

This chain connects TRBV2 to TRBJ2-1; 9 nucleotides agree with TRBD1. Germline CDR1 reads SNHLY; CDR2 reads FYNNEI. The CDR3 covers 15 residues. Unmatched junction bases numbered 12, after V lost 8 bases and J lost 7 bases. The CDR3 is CASHYDRGARNEQFF. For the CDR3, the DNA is TGTGCCAGCCATTATGACAGGGGGGCCAGGAATGAGCAGTTCTTC.

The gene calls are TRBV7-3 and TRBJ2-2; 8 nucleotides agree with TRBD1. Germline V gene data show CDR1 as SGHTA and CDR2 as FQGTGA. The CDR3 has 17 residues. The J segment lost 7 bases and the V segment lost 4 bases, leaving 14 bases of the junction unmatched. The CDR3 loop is CASSSNPDRVLDGELFF. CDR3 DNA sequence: TGTGCCAGCAGCTCTAATCCGGACAGGGTTTTGGACGGGGAGCTGTTTTTT.

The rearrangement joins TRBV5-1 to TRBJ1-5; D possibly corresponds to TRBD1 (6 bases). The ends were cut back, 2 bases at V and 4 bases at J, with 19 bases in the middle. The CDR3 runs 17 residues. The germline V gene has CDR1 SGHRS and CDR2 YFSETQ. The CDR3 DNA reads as TGCGCCAGCAGCTTTCCGGTAAGGGACACCCTGAATCAGCCCCAGCATTTT. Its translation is CASSFPVRDTLNQPQHF.

The CDR3: CASGLVGASSGNTIYF. The CDR3 DNA is TGTGCTAGTGGTTTGGTTGGGGCCTCCTCTGGAAACACCATATATTTT. The V gene is TRBV12-5, the J gene TRBJ1-3, with D tentatively TRBD1 (5 bases). V was clipped by 0 bases and J by 0 bases, with 9 bases between them. The germline gives CDR1 LGHNT, CDR2 FRNRAP. There are 16 residues in the CDR3.

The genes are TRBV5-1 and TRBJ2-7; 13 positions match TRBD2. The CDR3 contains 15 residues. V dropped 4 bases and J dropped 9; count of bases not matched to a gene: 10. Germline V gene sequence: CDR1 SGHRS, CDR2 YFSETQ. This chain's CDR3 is CASSAGLAGTLGQYF. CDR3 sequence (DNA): TGCGCCAGCAGCGCGGGACTAGCGGGAACCCTCGGGCAGTACTTC.

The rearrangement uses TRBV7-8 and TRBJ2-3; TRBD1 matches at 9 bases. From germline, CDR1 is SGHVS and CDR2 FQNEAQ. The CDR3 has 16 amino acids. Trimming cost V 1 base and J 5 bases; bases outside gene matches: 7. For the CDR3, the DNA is TGTGCCAGCAGCTTAGGGACAGGGGCCGGCTTAGATACGCAGTATTTT. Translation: CASSLGTGAGLDTQYF.

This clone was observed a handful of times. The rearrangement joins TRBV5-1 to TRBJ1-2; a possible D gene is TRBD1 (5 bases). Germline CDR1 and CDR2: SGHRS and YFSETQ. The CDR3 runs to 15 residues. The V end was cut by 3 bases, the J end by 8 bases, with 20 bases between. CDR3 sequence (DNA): TGCGCCAGCAGCTCCTACGGACACCCCGATGGGGGCTACACCTTC. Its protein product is CASSSYGHPDGGYTF.

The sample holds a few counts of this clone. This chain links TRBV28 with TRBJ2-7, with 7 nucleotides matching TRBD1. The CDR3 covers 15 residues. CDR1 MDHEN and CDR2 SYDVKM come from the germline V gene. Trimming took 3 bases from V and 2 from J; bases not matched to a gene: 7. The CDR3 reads CASSLVGQIPYEQYF. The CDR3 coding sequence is TGTGCCAGCAGTTTGGTGGGACAGATCCCCTACGAGCAGTACTTC.

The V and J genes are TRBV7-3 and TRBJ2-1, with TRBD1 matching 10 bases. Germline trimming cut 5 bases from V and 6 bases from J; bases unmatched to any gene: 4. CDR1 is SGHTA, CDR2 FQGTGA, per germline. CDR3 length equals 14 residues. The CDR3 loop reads CASSPGQGFNEQFF. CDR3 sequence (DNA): TGTGCCAGCAGCCCGGGACAGGGGTTCAATGAGCAGTTCTTC.

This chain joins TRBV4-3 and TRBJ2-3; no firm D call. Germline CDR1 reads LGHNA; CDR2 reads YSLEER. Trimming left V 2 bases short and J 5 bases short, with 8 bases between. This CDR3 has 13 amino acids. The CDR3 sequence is CASSQMSGDTQYF. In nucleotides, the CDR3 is TGCGCCAGCAGCCAAATGTCGGGAGATACGCAGTATTTT.

CDR3 coding DNA: TGTGCCAGCAGCGCTTACGCTAGCGCCGTGGTAGATACGCAGTATTTT. It specifies CASSAYASAVVDTQYF. V usage is TRBV9 and J usage is TRBJ2-3, with a possible D match to TRBD2 (6 bases). Deletions cut 3 bases from V and 5 bases from J, with 19 bases between. This CDR3 contains 16 residues. CDR1 and CDR2 (germline): SGDLS, YYNGEE.

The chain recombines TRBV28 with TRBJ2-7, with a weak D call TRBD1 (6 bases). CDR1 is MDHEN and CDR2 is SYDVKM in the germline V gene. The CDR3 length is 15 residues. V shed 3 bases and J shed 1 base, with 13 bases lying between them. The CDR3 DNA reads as TGTGCCAGCAGTTTTGGGACATTGCCGTCCTACGAGCAGTACTTC. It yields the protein CASSFGTLPSYEQYF. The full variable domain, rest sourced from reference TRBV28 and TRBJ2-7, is DVKVTQSSRYLVKRTGEKVFLECVQDMDHENMFWYRQDPGLGLRLIYFSYDVKMKEKGDIPEGYSVSREKKERFSLILESASTNQTSMYLCASSFGTLPSYEQYFGPGTRLTVT.

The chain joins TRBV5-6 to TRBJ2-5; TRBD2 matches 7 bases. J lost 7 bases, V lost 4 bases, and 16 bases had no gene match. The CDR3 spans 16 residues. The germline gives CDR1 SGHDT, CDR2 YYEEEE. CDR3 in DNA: TGTGCCAGCAGCGATGACCCCCGGGTCCGCGGGGGGACCCAGTACTTC. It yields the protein CASSDDPRVRGGTQYF.

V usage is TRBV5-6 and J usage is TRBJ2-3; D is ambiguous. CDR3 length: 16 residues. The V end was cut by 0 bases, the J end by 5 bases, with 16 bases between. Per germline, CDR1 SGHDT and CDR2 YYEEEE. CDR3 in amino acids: CASSLALTPRGDTQYF. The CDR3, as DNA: TGTGCCAGCAGCTTGGCCCTAACCCCTCGAGGAGATACGCAGTATTTT.

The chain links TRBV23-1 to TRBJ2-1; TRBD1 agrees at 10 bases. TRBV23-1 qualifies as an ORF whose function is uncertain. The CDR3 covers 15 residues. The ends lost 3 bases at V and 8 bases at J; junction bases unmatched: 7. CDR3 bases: TGCGCCAGCAGTCACGACAGGGGGCTATTTCATGAGCAGTTCTTC. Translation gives CASSHDRGLFHEQFF.

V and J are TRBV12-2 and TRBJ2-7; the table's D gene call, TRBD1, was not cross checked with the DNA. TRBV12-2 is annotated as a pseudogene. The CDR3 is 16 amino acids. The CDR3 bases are TGTGCAAGTCTTCAAATGGGGGACAGGTCTCCCTACGAGCAGTACTTC. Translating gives CASLQMGDRSPYEQYF.

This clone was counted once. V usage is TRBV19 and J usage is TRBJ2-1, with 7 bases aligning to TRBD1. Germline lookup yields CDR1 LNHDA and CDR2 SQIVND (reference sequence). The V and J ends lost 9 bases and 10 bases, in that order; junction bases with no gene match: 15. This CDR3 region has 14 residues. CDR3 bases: TGTGCCAGCCAAGCCGGGACAGTCAAGATAGAGCAGTTCTTC. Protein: CASQAGTVKIEQFF.